This T cell receptor beta chain was sequenced in a study of CD8 T cells in Susac syndrome. CDR1 is MGHRA, CDR2 YSYEKL, per germline. This CDR3 contains 15 residues. Trimming took 6 bases from V and 9 from J, leaving 20 bases between them. Random hexamers were used to reverse transcribe about 0.5 to 1 ug of RNA. TCRdb recomputed calls from the immunoSEQ multiplex PCR reads with MiXCR, one row per CDR3 protein. The sample includes some 90,000 distinct CDR3 sequences, about 93% of them seen just once. CD8+ and CD4+ T cells from blood underwent TCR beta sequencing. The rearrangement uses TRBV4-1 and TRBJ1-4; no definite D call. The sequenced sample consisted of CD8+ T cells from PBMCs. The sequence was collected from a human donor in good health. The CDR3 sequence is CASSRQADGSKKLFF. The CDR3 coding sequence is TGCGCCAGCAGTCGGCAAGCGGACGGTAGCAAAAAACTGTTTTTT.